Listed here are 11 T cell receptor beta chains from one sample, sequenced in a study of blood T cell repertoires in COVID-19. TCRdb's table, derived via immunoSEQ multiplex PCR, lists solely in-frame clones and lacks some. Among hundreds of thousands of clones listed, 80% to 90% were seen once. Material: PBMCs or T cells enriched from blood (not recorded which). All receptors derive from a woman aged 45-59 years who had been exposed to COVID-19.

J is TRBJ2-7 and V is TRBV11-2; possibly TRBD2 for D (7 bases). CDR3 length: 16 amino acids. Germline V gene lookup returns CDR1 SGHAT and CDR2 FQNNGV. V gave up 2 bases and J gave up 5 bases, with 19 bases separating them. This CDR3 is CASSLWEGGRTNEQYF. DNA of the CDR3: TGTGCCAGCAGCTTATGGGAGGGGGGGCGAACGAACGAGCAGTACTTC. The full variable domain, rest sourced from reference TRBV11-2 and TRBJ2-7, is EAGVAQSPRYKIIEKRQSVAFWCNPISGHATLYWYQQILGQGPKLLIQFQNNGVVDDSQLPKDRFSAERLKGVDSTLKIQPAKLEDSAVYLCASSLWEGGRTNEQYFGPGTRLTVT.

This clone was observed a few times. The chain employs TRBV30 and TRBJ1-2; D is uncertain. CDR1 and CDR2 (germline): GTSNPN, SVGIG (reference sequence). The CDR3 is 12 residues long. Trimming removed 0 bases at V and 5 bases at J, with 7 bases between. CDR3 sequence (DNA): TGTGCCTGGAGTGTAACCGGGTATGGCTACACCTTC. This encodes CAWSVTGYGYTF.

The chain uses TRBV27 and TRBJ2-3, with a possible D match to TRBD2 (6 bases). Per germline, CDR1 MNHEY and CDR2 SMNVEV (reference sequence). The CDR3 extends over 16 amino acids. The V gene lost 5 bases and the J gene lost 0 bases, with 15 bases spanning the gap. The CDR3 spells CASSPSGTLSTDTQYF. The DNA of the CDR3 is TGTGCCAGCAGTCCTTCCGGGACTCTAAGCACAGATACGCAGTATTTT.

This clone was detected only once. The genes are TRBV2 and TRBJ1-1; D possibly corresponds to TRBD1 (6 bases). Germline V lookup: CDR1 SNHLY, CDR2 FYNNEI. This CDR3 contains 14 residues. Trimming stripped 6 bases from V and 5 bases from J, with 16 bases between. CDR3 DNA sequence: TGTGCCAGCAGCCCCCGAAACAGGGTTACTGAAGCTTTCTTT. This gives the protein CASSPRNRVTEAFF.

As DNA, the CDR3 is TGTGCCAGTAGTCCTAGCCCCGGACTAGCGGGGTTTTACGAGCAGTACTTC. Its protein product is CASSPSPGLAGFYEQYF. V and J are TRBV19 and TRBJ2-7; 12 bases map to TRBD2. There are 17 residues in the CDR3. The germline CDR1 and CDR2 sequences are LNHDA and SQIVND (reference sequence). V lost 5 bases and J lost 4; bases outside the gene matches: 12.

The chain is built from TRBV19 and TRBJ1-3; D is possibly TRBD1 (5 bases). This CDR3 region has 15 residues. Germline V gene lookup returns CDR1 LNHDA and CDR2 SQIVND (reference sequence). V lost 8 bases, J lost 0 bases, and 14 bases lay in between. The CDR3 sequence: CASGRGESSGNTIYF. CDR3 sequence (DNA): TGTGCCAGTGGTAGGGGAGAGAGCTCTGGAAACACCATATATTTT.

This clone showed up just a few times. The chain couples TRBV18 to TRBJ1-5, with 8 bases identical to TRBD1. Germline V gene data show CDR1 as KGHSH and CDR2 as LQKENI. Trimming cost V 3 bases and J 5 bases; bases outside gene matches: 12. This CDR3 comprises 17 residues. Here the CDR3 DNA reads TGTGCCAGCTCACCTGGACAGGGCCCACTATTCGATCAGCCCCAGCATTTT. Translating gives CASSPGQGPLFDQPQHF.

The chain uses TRBV6-5 and TRBJ1-2; D perhaps matches TRBD1 (5 bases). Deletions cut 6 bases from V and 5 bases from J, with 13 bases between. The CDR3 totals 13 residues. CDR1 and CDR2 from the germline V gene are MNHEY and SVGAGI. The CDR3 region is CASSHRQIYGYTF. Here the CDR3 DNA reads TGTGCCAGCAGCCATCGACAGATATATGGCTACACCTTC.

The V call is TRBV7-2, the J call TRBJ1-3, with 7 bases aligning to TRBD1. With 5 bases clipped from V and 0 bases from J, the junction kept 1 base outside the gene matches. CDR3 size: 14 residues. Germline CDR1 reads SGHTA; CDR2 reads FQGNSA. CDR3 sequence: CASSRDSSGNTIYF. The CDR3 DNA reads TGTGCCAGCAGCCGGGACAGCTCTGGAAACACCATATATTTT.

This rearrangement joins TRBV19 to TRBJ2-7; D may be TRBD1 (6 bases). The CDR3 runs to 14 residues. Germline V gene data show CDR1 as LNHDA and CDR2 as SQIVND (reference sequence). Trimming removed 1 base from V and 0 bases from J, with 7 bases in between. Written as DNA, the CDR3 is TGTGCCAGTAGTATAGGCAGGGGCTCCTACGAGCAGTACTTC. It is translated as CASSIGRGSYEQYF.

This chain uses TRBV21-1 with TRBJ1-1. TRBV21-1 is a pseudogene locus. This CDR3 is built from 11 residues. DNA for the CDR3: TGTGCCAGCATTGAGGACACTGAAGCTTTCTTT. It yields the protein CASIEDTEAFF.